A selection of T cell receptor beta chains follows, all from one sample in a study of cytomegalovirus exposure and HLA in healthy donors. The assay was immunoSEQ multiplex PCR, and TCRdb's table has in-frame clones only and misses some. The data hold about 160,000 clones, with 70% to 80% observed a single time. Sequenced input: PBMCs. The receptors stem from a man in his forties in good health and CMV-seronegative. CDR3s include the opening cysteine and the closing phenylalanine or tryptophan. Fields, in order: clone size, J gene, D gene, V gene, CDR3 DNA, CDR3 protein. The D gene is left open where the match is weak. Size tells how often a clone was seen (once, few, many) or the class of an expanded clone, and some rows leave it out.

clone size: -; J gene: TRBJ2-2; D gene: TRBD1; V gene: TRBV10-3; CDR3 DNA: TGTGCCATCAGTGTTACGGGACAGGGGCGAGGCACCGGGGAGCTGTTTTTT; CDR3 protein: CAISVTGQGRGTGELFF
clone size: -; J gene: TRBJ2-7; D gene: TRBD2; V gene: TRBV7-2; CDR3 DNA: TGTGCCAGCAGCTTAGAGCCTAGCGGGGGCTCCTACGAGCAGTACTTC; CDR3 protein: CASSLEPSGGSYEQYF
clone size: once; J gene: TRBJ2-3; D gene: -; V gene: TRBV9; CDR3 DNA: TGTGCCAGCAGCGTTCAGGCCCCCCCTGCAGATACGCAGTATTTT; CDR3 protein: CASSVQAPPADTQYF
clone size: -; J gene: TRBJ2-4; D gene: TRBD2; V gene: TRBV27; CDR3 DNA: TGTGCCAGCAGTATCGGACTAGCGGCGATCAAAAACATTCAGTACTTC; CDR3 protein: CASSIGLAAIKNIQYF
clone size: -; J gene: TRBJ2-1; D gene: TRBD2; V gene: TRBV19; CDR3 DNA: TGTGCCAGTAGCCCCCTCATGGGGGGGATCGATGAGCAGTTCTTC; CDR3 protein: CASSPLMGGIDEQFF
clone size: -; J gene: TRBJ1-1; D gene: TRBD1; V gene: TRBV28; CDR3 DNA: TGTGCCAGCAGTTTATGGACAGGGGAGGGTGAAGCTTTCTTT; CDR3 protein: CASSLWTGEGEAFF
clone size: -; J gene: TRBJ2-2; D gene: TRBD2; V gene: TRBV5-1; CDR3 DNA: TGCGCCAGCAGCTTGACTAGCGGGAGATCCGGGGAGCTGTTTTTT; CDR3 protein: CASSLTSGRSGELFF
clone size: -; J gene: TRBJ1-5; D gene: TRBD1; V gene: TRBV4-1; CDR3 DNA: TGCGCCAGCAGCCAAGAGGGACAGGACGATCAGCCCCAGCATTTT; CDR3 protein: CASSQEGQDDQPQHF
clone size: -; J gene: TRBJ2-5; D gene: -; V gene: TRBV7-2; CDR3 DNA: TGTGCCAGCAGCCCCCTTTATGGGGGGCAAGAGACCCAGTACTTC; CDR3 protein: CASSPLYGGQETQYF
clone size: -; J gene: TRBJ2-5; D gene: -; V gene: TRBV28; CDR3 DNA: TGTGCCAGCAGTTTAACAGCTCAAGAGACCCAGTACTTC; CDR3 protein: CASSLTAQETQYF
clone size: -; J gene: TRBJ2-7; D gene: -; V gene: TRBV7-2; CDR3 DNA: TGTGCCAGCAGCTTACAAGACAGCCCGAAAATCTACGAGCAGTACTTC; CDR3 protein: CASSLQDSPKIYEQYF
clone size: -; J gene: TRBJ1-1; D gene: -; V gene: TRBV28; CDR3 DNA: TGTGCCAGCAGTTTAGGGACTTTATCCACTGAAGCTTTCTTT; CDR3 protein: CASSLGTLSTEAFF
clone size: -; J gene: TRBJ1-5; D gene: TRBD1; V gene: TRBV7-8; CDR3 DNA: TGTGCCAGCAGCTTTAGGACAGGGGGATACAATCAGCCCCAGCATTTT; CDR3 protein: CASSFRTGGYNQPQHF
clone size: -; J gene: TRBJ2-3; D gene: TRBD2; V gene: TRBV2; CDR3 DNA: TGTGCCAGCAGTCGGGGGGAAGCGGGAGTGGGAGATACGCAGTATTTT; CDR3 protein: CASSRGEAGVGDTQYF
clone size: -; J gene: TRBJ2-1; D gene: TRBD1; V gene: TRBV4-1; CDR3 DNA: TGCGCCAGCAGCCAAGATGCAGGGGGCAATGAGCAGTTCTTC; CDR3 protein: CASSQDAGGNEQFF
clone size: -; J gene: TRBJ2-1; D gene: -; V gene: TRBV20-1; CDR3 DNA: TGCAGTGTAAATTACAATGAGCAGTTCTTC; CDR3 protein: CSVNYNEQFF
clone size: -; J gene: TRBJ2-7; D gene: TRBD2; V gene: TRBV30; CDR3 DNA: TGTGCCTGGAGCCCGCGGGAGGGCCGTACGTACTTC; CDR3 protein: CAWSPREGRTYF
clone size: few; J gene: TRBJ1-1; D gene: TRBD1; V gene: TRBV6-1; CDR3 DNA: TGTGCCAGCAGGCTCGGGACAGGGGGACCCACTGAAGCTTTCTTT; CDR3 protein: CASRLGTGGPTEAFF
clone size: few; J gene: TRBJ1-1; D gene: TRBD1; V gene: TRBV9; CDR3 DNA: TGTGCCAGCAGCGTAGCTCAGGGGGCATTCACTGAAGCTTTCTTT; CDR3 protein: CASSVAQGAFTEAFF
clone size: once; J gene: TRBJ2-7; D gene: -; V gene: TRBV7-9; CDR3 DNA: TGTGCCAGCAGTGACAACAGGGAGAGATCTTACGAGCAGTACTTC; CDR3 protein: CASSDNRERSYEQYF